These T cell receptor beta chains were read from a single sample in a study of T-cell reconstitution after alpha-beta-depleted transplantation in children. TCRdb itself ran the PCR reads through MiXCR, one entry per CDR3 protein. The table shows around 670,000 distinct CDR3 sequences, with around 13% occurring only once. The sequencing used PBMCs, collected before TCRalphabeta/CD19-depleted stem cell transplant. These receptors all stem from a girl aged 2-10 years with congenital amegakaryocytic thrombocytopenia, due to receive a stem cell transplant. The CDR3 runs from the conserved cysteine through the conserved F or W. Each record gives: J gene, V gene, clone size, D gene, CDR3 protein, CDR3 DNA. D genes are given only for firm matches. Size values are once, few and many counts, or a class for expanded clones, and some rows have none.

j_gene: TRBJ1-2; v_gene: TRBV5-1; abundance: many; d_gene: NA; CDR3aa: CASSVGPTGDYGYTF; CDR3nt: TGCGCCAGCAGCGTGGGACCTACAGGAGACTATGGCTACACCTTC
j_gene: TRBJ2-7; v_gene: TRBV19; abundance: many; d_gene: NA; CDR3aa: CASSTAPDSYEQYF; CDR3nt: TGTGCCAGTAGTACCGCTCCTGACAGCTACGAGCAGTACTTC
j_gene: TRBJ2-1; v_gene: TRBV20-1; abundance: many; d_gene: NA; CDR3aa: CSARPTTGLGEQFF; CDR3nt: TGCAGTGCTAGGCCCACGACGGGCCTTGGTGAGCAGTTCTTC
j_gene: TRBJ2-1; v_gene: TRBV28; abundance: once; d_gene: NA; CDR3aa: CASRPLYPSSYNEQFF; CDR3nt: TGTGCCAGCAGACCCCTCTACCCGAGCTCCTACAATGAGCAGTTCTTC
j_gene: TRBJ2-1; v_gene: TRBV5-6; abundance: many; d_gene: TRBD2; CDR3aa: CASSFLAGETYNEQFF; CDR3nt: TGTGCCAGCAGCTTTTTAGCGGGAGAGACGTACAATGAGCAGTTCTTC
j_gene: TRBJ2-5; v_gene: TRBV3-1; abundance: NA; d_gene: TRBD2; CDR3aa: CASSPRFRWTRKETQYF; CDR3nt: TGTGCCAGCAGCCCACGTTTCAGGTGGACTAGAAAGGAGACCCAGTACTTC
j_gene: TRBJ2-1; v_gene: TRBV7-9; abundance: NA; d_gene: NA; CDR3aa: CASNADRDYNEQFF; CDR3nt: TGTGCCAGCAACGCCGACAGAGACTACAATGAGCAGTTCTTC
j_gene: TRBJ2-1; v_gene: TRBV5-1; abundance: few; d_gene: TRBD2; CDR3aa: CASMVAGGSYNEQFF; CDR3nt: TGCGCCAGCATGGTCGCGGGAGGGTCCTACAATGAGCAGTTCTTC
j_gene: TRBJ2-2; v_gene: TRBV15; abundance: NA; d_gene: NA; CDR3aa: CATSPVRPGELFF; CDR3nt: TGTGCCACCAGTCCAGTCCGGCCCGGGGAGCTGTTTTTT
j_gene: TRBJ2-1; v_gene: TRBV7-2; abundance: many; d_gene: TRBD2; CDR3aa: CASSLGTIFTEQFF; CDR3nt: TGTGCCAGCAGCTTGGGGACTATTTTTACTGAGCAGTTCTTC
j_gene: TRBJ1-2; v_gene: TRBV5-1; abundance: few; d_gene: NA; CDR3aa: CASSLSPTNYGYTF; CDR3nt: TGCGCCAGCAGTCTATCACCGACTAACTATGGCTACACCTTC
j_gene: TRBJ2-7; v_gene: TRBV7-2; abundance: NA; d_gene: NA; CDR3aa: CASRPNAGYEQYF; CDR3nt: TGTGCCAGCAGGCCTAACGCAGGGTACGAGCAGTACTTC
j_gene: TRBJ2-7; v_gene: TRBV7-9; abundance: few; d_gene: TRBD2; CDR3aa: CASSDRTSGRNSYEQYF; CDR3nt: TGTGCCAGCAGCGATCGTACTAGCGGGAGGAACTCCTACGAGCAGTACTTC
j_gene: TRBJ2-5; v_gene: TRBV10-3; abundance: many; d_gene: NA; CDR3aa: CAISAGIQETQYF; CDR3nt: TGTGCCATCAGTGCGGGTATCCAAGAGACCCAGTACTTC
j_gene: TRBJ1-5; v_gene: TRBV5-1; abundance: many; d_gene: NA; CDR3aa: CASSLFGDSNQPQHF; CDR3nt: TGCGCCAGCAGCTTGTTTGGGGATAGCAATCAGCCCCAGCATTTT